This T cell receptor beta chain was recorded in a study of control samples from healthy donors and cancer patients. Sequencing used immunoSEQ multiplex PCR; TCRdb keeps in-frame clones, though not all of them. The sample includes fewer than 200,000 clones. Germline lookup yields CDR1 MNHEY and CDR2 SVGAGI. This CDR3 is 14 amino acids long. Losses at the gene ends were 4 bases for V and 5 bases for J; bases not matched to a gene: 7. The chain uses TRBV6-5 and TRBJ2-5, with 7 bases lining up with TRBD2. The specimen sequenced was blood. The TCR originated in a woman in her twenties or thirties in good health. The CDR3 DNA reads TGTGCCAGCAGTTGGGAAGCGGGGCGGGAGACCCAGTACTTC. Its translation: CASSWEAGRETQYF.